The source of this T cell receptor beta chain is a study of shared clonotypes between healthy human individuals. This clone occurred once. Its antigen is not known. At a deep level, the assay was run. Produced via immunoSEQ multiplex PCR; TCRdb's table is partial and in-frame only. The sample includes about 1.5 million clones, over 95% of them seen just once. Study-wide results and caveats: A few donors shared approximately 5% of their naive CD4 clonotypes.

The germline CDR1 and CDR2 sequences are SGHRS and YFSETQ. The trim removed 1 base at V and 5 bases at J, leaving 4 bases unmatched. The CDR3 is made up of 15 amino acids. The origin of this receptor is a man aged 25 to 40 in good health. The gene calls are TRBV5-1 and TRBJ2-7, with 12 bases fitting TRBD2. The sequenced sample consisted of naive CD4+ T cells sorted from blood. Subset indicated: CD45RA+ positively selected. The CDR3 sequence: CASSLTSGRLDEQYF. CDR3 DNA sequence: TGCGCCAGCAGCTTGACTAGCGGGAGGTTAGACGAGCAGTACTTC.